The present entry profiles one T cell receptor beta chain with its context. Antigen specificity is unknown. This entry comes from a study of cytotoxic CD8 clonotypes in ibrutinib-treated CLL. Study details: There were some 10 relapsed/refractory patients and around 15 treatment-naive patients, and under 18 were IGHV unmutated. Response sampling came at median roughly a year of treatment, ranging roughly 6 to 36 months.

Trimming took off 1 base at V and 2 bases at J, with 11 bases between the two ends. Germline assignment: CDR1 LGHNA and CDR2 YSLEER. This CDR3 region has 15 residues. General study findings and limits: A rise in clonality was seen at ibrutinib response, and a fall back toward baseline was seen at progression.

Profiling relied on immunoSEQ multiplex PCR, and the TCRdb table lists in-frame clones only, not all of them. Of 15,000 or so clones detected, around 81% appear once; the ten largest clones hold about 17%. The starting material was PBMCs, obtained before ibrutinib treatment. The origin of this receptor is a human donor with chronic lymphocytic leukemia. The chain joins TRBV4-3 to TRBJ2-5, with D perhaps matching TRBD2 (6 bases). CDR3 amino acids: CASSQGLSGQETQYF. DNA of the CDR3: TGCGCCAGCAGCCAAGGCCTTAGCGGTCAAGAGACCCAGTACTTC.